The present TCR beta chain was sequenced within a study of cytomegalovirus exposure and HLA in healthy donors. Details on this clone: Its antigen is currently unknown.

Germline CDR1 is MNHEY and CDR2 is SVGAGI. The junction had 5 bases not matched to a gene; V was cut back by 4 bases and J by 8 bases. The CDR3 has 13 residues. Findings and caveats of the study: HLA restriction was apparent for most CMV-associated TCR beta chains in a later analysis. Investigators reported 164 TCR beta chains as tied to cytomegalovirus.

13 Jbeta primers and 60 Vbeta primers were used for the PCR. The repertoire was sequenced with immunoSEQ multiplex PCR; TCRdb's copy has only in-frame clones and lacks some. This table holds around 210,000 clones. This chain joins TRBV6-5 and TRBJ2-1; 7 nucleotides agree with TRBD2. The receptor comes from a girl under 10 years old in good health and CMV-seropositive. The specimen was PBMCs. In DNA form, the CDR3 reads TGTGCCAGCAGTTCACTAGCGTTCGATGAGCAGTTCTTC. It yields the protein CASSSLAFDEQFF.